Below are 24 T cell receptor beta chains sequenced from a single sample in a study of T cell responses to AZD1222 COVID-19 vaccine. Some clones are missing from TCRdb's copy, which holds only in-frame ones; the method was immunoSEQ multiplex PCR. The data contain 85,000 to 90,000 clones, roughly 87% of them singletons. Sequencing used peripheral blood, obtained 28 days after the second AZD1222 dose. These receptors all stem from an adult who received the AZD1222 COVID-19 vaccine.

This clone was seen a handful of times. V and J are TRBV4-3 and TRBJ1-2, with D hard to call. The germline V gene has CDR1 LGHNA and CDR2 YSLEER. Trimming shortened V by 0 bases and J by 8 bases, and 13 bases separated the two germline ends. The CDR3 is 14 residues long. Written as DNA, the CDR3 is TGCGCCAGCAGCCAAGACCGCAGAGAGCGGGGCTACACCTTC. Translation: CASSQDRRERGYTF.

The V and J genes are TRBV3-1 (or the pseudogene TRBV3-2) and TRBJ1-1, with D hard to call. The CDR3 has 14 residues. Germline loops: CDR1 LGHDT, CDR2 YNNKEL (reference sequence). Trimming pared 0 bases from V and 1 base from J, leaving 6 bases between. CDR3: CASSQEFGNTEAFF. The CDR3 DNA follows: TGTGCCAGCAGCCAAGAATTTGGGAACACTGAAGCTTTCTTT.

This rearrangement joins TRBV7-8 to TRBJ2-3; 12 bases line up with TRBD2. The CDR3 totals 16 residues. CDR1 and CDR2 from the germline V gene are SGHVS and FQNEAQ. V dropped 0 bases and J dropped 6; count of bases not matched to a gene: 4. The DNA for the CDR3 is TGTGCCAGCAGCTTAGCGCGACTAGCGGGGGTGGATACGCAGTATTTT. It is translated as CASSLARLAGVDTQYF.

This chain links TRBV13 with TRBJ2-1, with D perhaps assigned TRBD1 or TRBD2 (6 bases each). The V end was cut by 0 bases, the J end by 15 bases, with 21 bases between. There are 15 residues in the CDR3. The germline gives CDR1 PRHDT, CDR2 FYEKMQ (reference sequence). CDR3 coding DNA: TGTGCCAGCAGCTTAGGAACGGGGGCCGGGTCGGGGTCGTTCTTC. It yields the protein CASSLGTGAGSGSFF. The full variable domain, completed using reference TRBV13 and TRBJ2-1, is AAGVIQSPRHLIKEKRETATLKCYPIPRHDTVYWYQQGPGQDPQFLISFYEKMQSDKGSIPDRFSAQQFSDYHSELNMSSLELGDSALYFCASSLGTGAGSGSFFGPGTRLTVL.

The V gene is TRBV27, the J gene TRBJ1-2; the D gene is possibly TRBD1 (6 bases). The CDR3 sequence is 14 residues long. CDR1 is MNHEY, CDR2 SMNVEV, per germline (reference sequence). Trimming left V 2 bases short and J 6 bases short, with 13 bases between. CDR3 bases: TGTGCCAGCAGTTTAGCTGGGGGGCGGGATGGCTACACCTTC. This translates into CASSLAGGRDGYTF.

The chain joins TRBV7-9 to TRBJ1-1; 11 bases map to TRBD1. V lost 3 bases, J lost 4 bases, and 7 bases stayed unmatched. CDR1 SEHNR and CDR2 FQNEAQ come from the germline V gene (reference sequence). This CDR3 contains 16 residues. CDR3 residues: CASSFGTGGRGTEAFF. The CDR3 DNA sequence: TGTGCCAGCAGCTTCGGGACAGGGGGTAGGGGCACTGAAGCTTTCTTT.

The V gene is TRBV7-9, the J gene TRBJ1-2; D unclear. CDR1 SEHNR and CDR2 FQNEAQ come from the germline V gene (reference sequence). The CDR3 has 13 amino acids. Trimming took off 8 bases at V and 12 bases at J, with 22 bases between the two ends. This CDR3 reads CASLMDRRRTHTF. As DNA, the CDR3 is TGTGCCAGCCTAATGGACCGGCGGAGAACCCACACCTTC.

The chain joins TRBV5-1 to TRBJ1-1; D gene uncertain. Trimming cost V 0 bases and J 1 base, with 7 bases left between them. The CDR3 has 14 amino acids. The germline V gene encodes CDR1 SGHRS and CDR2 YFSETQ. The CDR3 region is CASSLDRSNTEAFF. Here the CDR3 DNA reads TGCGCCAGCAGCTTGGACAGATCGAACACTGAAGCTTTCTTT.

This clone occurred once. The J gene is TRBJ1-1, the V gene TRBV23-1, with 7 positions matching TRBD1. TRBV23-1 is an open reading frame whose function is uncertain. The CDR3 length is 14 residues. V was clipped by 6 bases and J by 1 base; unmatched bases: 5. The CDR3 sequence: CASRPTGKNTEAFF. CDR3 in DNA: TGCGCCAGCAGACCGACAGGGAAGAACACTGAAGCTTTCTTT.

This clone occurred once. CDR3 residues: CASTWGNTGELFF. DNA for the CDR3: TGTGCCAGTACTTGGGGGAACACCGGGGAGCTGTTTTTT. This sequence joins TRBV28 and TRBJ2-2; D not certain. Between the trimmed V and J ends, which lost 9 bases and 1 base, there was a span of 9 bases. The CDR3 sequence is 13 residues long. Germline CDR1 MDHEN, CDR2 SYDVKM.

This chain joins TRBV3-1 (or the pseudogene TRBV3-2) and TRBJ2-3; 7 bases align to TRBD1. This CDR3 comprises 16 residues. CDR1 is LGHDT and CDR2 is YNNKEL in the germline V gene (reference sequence). V shed 1 base, J shed 3 bases, and the junction held 7 bases outside the gene matches. DNA for the CDR3: TGTGCCAGCAGCCAAGGATTGGGACAGTCGACAGATACGCAGTATTTT. Its translation: CASSQGLGQSTDTQYF.

The chain has TRBV3-1 (or the pseudogene TRBV3-2) and TRBJ2-3, with D uncertain. This CDR3 region has 15 residues. V was shortened by 3 bases and J by 0 bases, with 10 bases between the two germline ends. CDR1 is LGHDT, CDR2 YNNKEL, per germline (reference sequence). The CDR3: CASSHQVTSTDTQYF. CDR3 DNA sequence: TGTGCCAGCAGCCATCAGGTTACTAGCACAGATACGCAGTATTTT.

The chain couples TRBV19 to TRBJ1-5; 10 positions match TRBD1. The CDR3 has 16 residues. V was clipped by 3 bases and J by 4 bases; unmatched bases: 6. Germline V gives CDR1 LNHDA, CDR2 SQIVND (reference sequence). The CDR3, as DNA: TGTGCCAGTAGTATCGGGCGGGGACAGGGGAATCAGCCCCAGCATTTT. Amino acids: CASSIGRGQGNQPQHF. Full variable domain (rest looked up from reference TRBV19 and TRBJ1-5): DGGITQSPKYLFRKEGQNVTLSCEQNLNHDAMYWYRQDPGQGLRLIYYSQIVNDFQKGDIAEGYSVSREKKESFPLTVTSAQKNPTAFYLCASSIGRGQGNQPQHFGDGTRLSIL.

Here the CDR3 reads CATSRAPQGTYGYTF. The CDR3 DNA reads as TGTGCCACCAGCAGAGCCCCTCAAGGGACCTATGGCTACACCTTC. The chain carries TRBV15 and TRBJ1-2; D may be TRBD1 (5 bases). The CDR3 spans 15 residues. The ends were cut back, 1 base at V and 4 bases at J, with 13 bases in the middle. Germline loops: CDR1 LNHNV, CDR2 YYDKDF (reference sequence).

The CDR3, as DNA: TGTGCCAGCCGACTAGCGGGGGGGCTTAACCAAGAGACCCAGTACTTC. Translated, it gives CASRLAGGLNQETQYF. The rearrangement uses TRBV2 and TRBJ2-5, with TRBD2 matching 14 bases. The CDR3 loop spans 16 amino acids. Per germline, CDR1 SNHLY and CDR2 FYNNEI. V dropped 8 bases and J dropped 0; count of bases not matched to a gene: 5.

The chain links TRBV27 to TRBJ1-2, with no clear D. Trimming shortened V by 3 bases and J by 8 bases, and 13 bases separated the two germline ends. CDR1 and CDR2 from the germline V gene are MNHEY and SMNVEV (reference sequence). The CDR3 is 13 residues long. This chain's CDR3 is CASSFGGSGGYTF. CDR3 DNA: TGTGCCAGCAGTTTCGGAGGGAGCGGCGGCTACACCTTC.

The V and J genes are TRBV28 and TRBJ1-6; TRBD1 agrees at 9 bases. Germline V gene lookup returns CDR1 MDHEN and CDR2 SYDVKM. This CDR3 is 13 amino acids long. V dropped 11 bases and J dropped 6; count of bases not matched to a gene: 5. The CDR3 DNA reads TGTGCCTACGGGGACAGGGCTAATTCACCCCTCCACTTT. It yields the protein CAYGDRANSPLHF.

The rearrangement links TRBV9 to TRBJ2-1; TRBD1 aligns across 10 bases. The V and J ends lost 3 bases and 4 bases, in that order; junction bases with no gene match: 4. The germline CDR1 and CDR2 sequences are SGDLS and YYNGEE. The CDR3 is made up of 15 amino acids. CDR3 sequence reads: CASSGQGAAYNEQFF. The CDR3 nucleotides are TGTGCCAGCAGCGGACAGGGGGCGGCGTACAATGAGCAGTTCTTC.

This clone was recorded only once. The chain has TRBV7-2 and TRBJ1-2, with D uncertain. Trimming pared 5 bases from V and 0 bases from J, leaving 13 bases between. Germline CDR1 SGHTA, CDR2 FQGNSA. The CDR3 is made up of 15 amino acids. As DNA, the CDR3 is TGTGCCAGCAGCGCTGTGTCAGCTACTAACTATGGCTACACCTTC. Translating it yields CASSAVSATNYGYTF. The entire variable domain, with the rest obtained from reference TRBV7-2 and TRBJ1-2, is as follows: GAGVSQSPSNKVTEKGKDVELRCDPISGHTALYWYRQSLGQGLEFLIYFQGNSAPDKSGLPSDRFSAERTGGSVSTLTIQRTQQEDSAVYLCASSAVSATNYGYTFGSGTRLTVV.

The chain couples TRBV18 to TRBJ1-4; D might be TRBD1 (5 bases). V shed 1 base and J shed 0 bases, with 15 bases lying between them. This CDR3 contains 18 residues. Germline V CDR1 and CDR2: KGHSH, LQKENI. CDR3 coding DNA: TGTGCCAGCTCACCACGGGTTGTTGGGACTGCAACTAATGAAAAACTGTTTTTT. Residues: CASSPRVVGTATNEKLFF. The full variable domain, with the rest looked up from reference TRBV18 and TRBJ1-4, is NAGVMQNPRHLVRRRGQEARLRCSPMKGHSHVYWYRQLPEEGLKFMVYLQKENIIDESGMPKERFSAEFPKEGPSILRIQQVVRGDSAAYFCASSPRVVGTATNEKLFFGSGTQLSVL.

V gene TRBV3-1 (or the pseudogene TRBV3-2) combines with J gene TRBJ2-1, with unresolved D. The CDR3 has 13 residues. Between the trimmed V and J ends, which lost 5 bases and 8 bases, there was a span of 13 bases. Germline assignment: CDR1 LGHDT and CDR2 YNNKEL (reference sequence). The chain's CDR3 is CASSISRRHEQFF. The DNA for the CDR3 is TGTGCCAGCAGCATCTCTAGGCGCCATGAGCAGTTCTTC.

The chain carries TRBV13 and TRBJ1-2; 8 bases match TRBD1. CDR1 PRHDT and CDR2 FYEKMQ come from the germline V gene (reference sequence). This CDR3 is 13 amino acids long. V lost 5 bases and J lost 7; bases outside the gene matches: 6. In DNA form, the CDR3 reads TGTGCCAGCAGCCTCCAGGGGGCAGGTGGCTACACCTTC. Protein: CASSLQGAGGYTF.

V usage is TRBV5-1 and J usage is TRBJ2-1; weak D call: TRBD2 (5 bases). V lost 4 bases and J lost 4, with 21 bases in between. CDR3 length: 17 amino acids. Germline V gene lookup returns CDR1 SGHRS and CDR2 YFSETQ. CDR3 sequence: CASSVGEEASRYNEQFF. CDR3 in DNA: TGCGCCAGCAGCGTAGGAGAGGAGGCAAGTCGATACAATGAGCAGTTCTTC.

The chain uses TRBV4-1 and TRBJ2-4, with TRBD2 matching 10 bases. This CDR3 region has 18 residues. V was clipped by 0 bases and J by 0 bases; unmatched bases: 5. Germline CDR1 reads MGHRA; CDR2 reads YSYEKL. The CDR3 loop reads CASSQEPSGGLAKNIQYF. DNA for the CDR3: TGCGCCAGCAGCCAAGAGCCTAGCGGGGGACTAGCCAAAAACATTCAGTACTTC.